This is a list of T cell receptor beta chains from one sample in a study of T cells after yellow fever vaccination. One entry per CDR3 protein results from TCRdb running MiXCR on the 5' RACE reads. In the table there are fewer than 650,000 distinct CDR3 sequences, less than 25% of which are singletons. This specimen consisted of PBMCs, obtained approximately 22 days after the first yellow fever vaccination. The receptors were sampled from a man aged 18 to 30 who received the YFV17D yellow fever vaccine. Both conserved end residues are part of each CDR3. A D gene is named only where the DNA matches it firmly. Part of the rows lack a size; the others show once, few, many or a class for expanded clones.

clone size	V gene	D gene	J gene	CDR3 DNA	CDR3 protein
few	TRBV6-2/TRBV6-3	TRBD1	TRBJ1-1	TGTGCCAGCAGTGTAGGGGGACAGGAAGCTTTCTTT	CASSVGGQEAFF
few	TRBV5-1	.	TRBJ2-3	TGCGCCAGCAGCTTTTTTCACGTAACAGGGTTCGCAGATACGCAGTATTTT	CASSFFHVTGFADTQYF
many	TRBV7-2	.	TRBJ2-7	TGTGCCAGCAGCTTGGCACTTGCCGGCTACGAGCAGTACTTC	CASSLALAGYEQYF
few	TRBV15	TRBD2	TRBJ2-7	TGTGCCACCAGCAGAGGAAGCGGGGCATACGAGCAGTACTTC	CATSRGSGAYEQYF
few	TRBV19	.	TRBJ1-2	TGTGCCAGTGCTAGGGACGGCTCTAACTATGGCTACACCTTC	CASARDGSNYGYTF
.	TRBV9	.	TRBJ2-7	TGTGCCAGCAGCGTTGGAGGGGGCTTTTACGAGCAGTACTTC	CASSVGGGFYEQYF
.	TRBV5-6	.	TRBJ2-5	TGTGCCAGCAGCTTGGAGCGGGCCGAGACCCAGTACTTC	CASSLERAETQYF
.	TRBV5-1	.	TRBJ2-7	TGCGCCAGCAGCCGGACCCCCCATGGGGGAATTGCCTACGAGCAGTACTTC	CASSRTPHGGIAYEQYF
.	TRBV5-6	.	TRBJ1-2	TGTGCCAGCAGCCCGAGGACTCCCTCTTACTATGGCTACACCTTC	CASSPRTPSYYGYTF
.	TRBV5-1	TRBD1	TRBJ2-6	TGCGCCAGCAGCTTGGCATCGGGGACAGGAGCCTCTGGGGCCAACGTCCTGACTTTC	CASSLASGTGASGANVLTF
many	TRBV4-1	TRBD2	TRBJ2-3	TGCGCCAGCACCACGGGGGGTCGGACAGATACGCAGTATTTT	CASTTGGRTDTQYF
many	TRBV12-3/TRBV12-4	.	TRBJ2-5	TGTGCCAGCAGTTTTATGGCGGGGCAAGAGACCCAGTACTTC	CASSFMAGQETQYF
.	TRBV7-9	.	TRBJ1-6	TGTGCCAGCAGCTCCCTCGGGAGCTCCTATAATTCACCCCTCCACTTT	CASSSLGSSYNSPLHF
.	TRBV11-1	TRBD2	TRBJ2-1	TGTGCCAGCAGCTCTAGCGGATTGGTAGCGAGGGCCTACAATGAGCAGTTCTTC	CASSSSGLVARAYNEQFF
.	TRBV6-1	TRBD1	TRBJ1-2	TGTGCCAGCAGTCGCGGCAGGGGGCGGAACTATGGCTACACCTTC	CASSRGRGRNYGYTF
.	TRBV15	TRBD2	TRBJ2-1	TGTGCCACCAGCAGTCCTCGGGGGGGGAATGAGCAGTTCTTC	CATSSPRGGNEQFF
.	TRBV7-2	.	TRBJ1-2	TGTGCCAGCAGCTCCTTAGGGGGGCAAGGCTATGGCTACACCTTC	CASSSLGGQGYGYTF
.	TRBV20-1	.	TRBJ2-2	TGCAGTACGAGCCCCCTCACCGGGGAGCTGTTTTTT	CSTSPLTGELFF
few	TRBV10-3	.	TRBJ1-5	TGTGCCATCAAAGCAGGTGGCAATCAGCCCCAGCATTTT	CAIKAGGNQPQHF
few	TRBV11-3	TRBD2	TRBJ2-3	TGTGCCAGCAGTCGGACGGGGGCGGGGGGGCAAGATACGCAGTATTTT	CASSRTGAGGQDTQYF
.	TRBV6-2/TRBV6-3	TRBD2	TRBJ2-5	TGTGCCAGCAGTTCGAACGGGGGGAAAGAGACCCAGTACTTC	CASSSNGGKETQYF
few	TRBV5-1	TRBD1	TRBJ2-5	TGCGCCAGCAGCCGCTGGGGACAGGGGTGGAGAGAGACCCAGTACTTC	CASSRWGQGWRETQYF
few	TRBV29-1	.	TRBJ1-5	TGCAGCGAATATGGCGGCGAGCCCCAGCATTTT	CSEYGGEPQHF
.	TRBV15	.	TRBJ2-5	TGTGCCACCAGCAGAGGACCGGAGACCCAGTACTTC	CATSRGPETQYF
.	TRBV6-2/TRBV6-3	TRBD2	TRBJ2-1	TGTGCCAGCAGTTACGAAGCGGGGAACGAAATGCATGAGCAGTTCTTC	CASSYEAGNEMHEQFF
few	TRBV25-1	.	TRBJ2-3	TGTGCCAGCAGTCGCCACCGACCTAGCACAGATACGCAGTATTTT	CASSRHRPSTDTQYF
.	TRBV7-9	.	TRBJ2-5	TGTGCCAGCAGCCCTAAGACCCGGATTCAAGAGACCCAGTACTTC	CASSPKTRIQETQYF
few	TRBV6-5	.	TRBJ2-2	TGTGCCAGCAGTTACAGGGCAGGAGGGTCAGGGGAGCTGTTTTTT	CASSYRAGGSGELFF
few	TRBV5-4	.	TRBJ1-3	TGTGCCACCGGGCTGGGGGGGCTAGGTGGAAACACCATATATTTT	CATGLGGLGGNTIYF
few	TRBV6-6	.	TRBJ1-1	TGTGCCAGCAGTCTCCAGGAAGGGGCAACGGCTTTCTTT	CASSLQEGATAFF
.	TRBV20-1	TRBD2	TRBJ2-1	TGCAGTGCTTCCTCTCTAGCGGGGGGCTCCACATACAATGAGCAGTTCTTC	CSASSLAGGSTYNEQFF
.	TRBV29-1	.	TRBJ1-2	TGCAGCGCCGTTGGGGGTTTTAACTATGGCTACACCTTC	CSAVGGFNYGYTF
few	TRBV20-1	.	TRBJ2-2	TGCAGTTCTTCGCTGGTCGACGGGAACCCTACCGGGGAGCTGTTTTTT	CSSSLVDGNPTGELFF
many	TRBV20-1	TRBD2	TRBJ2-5	TGCAGTGCTCCTTCCCCGGGGGGAGGGGAGACCCAGTACTTC	CSAPSPGGGETQYF
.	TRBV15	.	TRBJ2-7	TGTGCCACCAGCAGAGACCGGACAGTTCTCTACGAGCAGTACTTC	CATSRDRTVLYEQYF
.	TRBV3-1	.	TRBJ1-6	TGTGCCAGCAGCCAAGGTGACAGCGGGTCACCCCTCCACTTT	CASSQGDSGSPLHF
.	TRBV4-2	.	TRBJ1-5	TGTGCCAGCAGCCAAGGGCCGACGGCGGGTAATCAGCCCCAGCATTTT	CASSQGPTAGNQPQHF
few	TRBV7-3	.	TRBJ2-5	TGTGCCAGCAGCTTCCTCGGACGCGGGGCCCTACAAGAGACCCAGTACTTC	CASSFLGRGALQETQYF
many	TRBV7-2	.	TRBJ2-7	TGTGCCAGCAGCTTAGACGGGGGCCTACCTCGCGAGCAGTACTTC	CASSLDGGLPREQYF
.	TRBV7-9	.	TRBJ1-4	TGTGCCAGCAGTCGACCGGTACGGGAAAAACTGTTTTTT	CASSRPVREKLFF
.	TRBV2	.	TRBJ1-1	TGTGCCAGCAGTGAAGCACGAGGGGGGAACACTGAAGCTTTCTTT	CASSEARGGNTEAFF
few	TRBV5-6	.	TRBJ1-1	TGTGCCAGCAGCTGGGGGCAGACTGAAGCTTTCTTT	CASSWGQTEAFF
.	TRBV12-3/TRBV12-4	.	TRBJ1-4	TGTGCCAGCACCCGCAGATTTGAAAAACTGTTTTTT	CASTRRFEKLFF
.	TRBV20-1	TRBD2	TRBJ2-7	TGCAGTGCCGGTGTAGCGGGGGCGTCCTACGAGCAGTACTTC	CSAGVAGASYEQYF
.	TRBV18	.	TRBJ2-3	TGTGCCAGCTCACTCCAGGGCGGGGGCGTCCCAGATACGCAGTATTTT	CASSLQGGGVPDTQYF
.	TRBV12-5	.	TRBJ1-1	TGTGCTAGTGGTTTGGGGATTCCGGAGCCCAGGGTGAACACTGAAGCTTTCTTT	CASGLGIPEPRVNTEAFF
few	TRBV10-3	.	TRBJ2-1	TGTGCCATCAGTGAGTCGGAAGGGAGAGGTGAGCAGTTCTTC	CAISESEGRGEQFF
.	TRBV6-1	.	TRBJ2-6	TGTGCCAGCAGGGCCCACTCTGGGGCCAACGTCCTGACTTTC	CASRAHSGANVLTF
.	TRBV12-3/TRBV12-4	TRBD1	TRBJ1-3	TGTGCCAGCAGTCCAACCGGGACAGGGGTAGGAAACACCATATATTTT	CASSPTGTGVGNTIYF